Listed here is a single TCR beta chain. Antigen specificity is unknown. This sample stems from a study of OX40 agonist ivuxolimab in advanced cancers. Study as a whole: Patients received the agonistic anti-OX40 (CD134) antibody ivuxolimab.

Some clones are missing from TCRdb's copy, which holds only in-frame ones; the method was immunoSEQ multiplex PCR. The profile covers about 75,000 clones, with roughly 87% appearing a single time and about 1.3% taken by the ten largest. Study-wide results and limits: Expanded clones were, on average, more numerous in CD8+ T cells than in CD4+.

This receptor was identified in an adult with an advanced solid tumor such as melanoma, head and neck, liver or kidney cancer. The sequencing used CD4+ or CD8+ T cells sorted from blood, collected in a trial of the OX40 agonist ivuxolimab.

The CDR3 DNA follows: TGTGCCACCGCCCCGCAGAACACCGGGGAGCTGTTTTTT. Its translation is CATAPQNTGELFF. This chain links TRBV2 with TRBJ2-2; D is ambiguous. V lost 10 bases, J lost 1 base, and 10 bases lay in between. The CDR3 has 13 residues. From germline, CDR1 is SNHLY and CDR2 FYNNEI.